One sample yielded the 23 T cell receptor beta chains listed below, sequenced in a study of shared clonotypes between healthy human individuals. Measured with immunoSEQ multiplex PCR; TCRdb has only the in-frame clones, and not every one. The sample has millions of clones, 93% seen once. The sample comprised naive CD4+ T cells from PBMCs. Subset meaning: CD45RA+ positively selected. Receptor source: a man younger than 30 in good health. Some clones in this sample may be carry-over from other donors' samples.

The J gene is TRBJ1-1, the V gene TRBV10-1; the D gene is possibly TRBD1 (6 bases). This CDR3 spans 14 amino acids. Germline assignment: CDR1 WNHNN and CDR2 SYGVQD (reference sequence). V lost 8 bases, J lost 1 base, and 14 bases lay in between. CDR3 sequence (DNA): TGCGCCAGCCTAGACAGGACGGCGAACACTGAAGCTTTCTTT. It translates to CASLDRTANTEAFF.

CDR3 sequence reads: CAISETSGSGTQYF. CDR3 coding DNA: TGTGCCATCAGTGAGACTAGCGGGAGCGGTACGCAGTATTTT. The rearrangement links TRBV10-3 to TRBJ2-3; 11 bases agree with TRBD2. Trimming took 2 bases from V and 8 from J; bases not matched to a gene: 3. The CDR3 length is 14 residues. Germline V CDR1 and CDR2: ENHRY, SYGVKD.

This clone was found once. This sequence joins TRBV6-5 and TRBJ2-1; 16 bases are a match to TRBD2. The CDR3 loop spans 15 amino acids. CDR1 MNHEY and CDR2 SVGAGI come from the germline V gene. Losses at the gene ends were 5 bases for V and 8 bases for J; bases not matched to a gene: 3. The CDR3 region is CASSPGTSGRDEQFF. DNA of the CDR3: TGTGCCAGCAGTCCCGGGACTAGCGGGAGGGATGAGCAGTTCTTC.

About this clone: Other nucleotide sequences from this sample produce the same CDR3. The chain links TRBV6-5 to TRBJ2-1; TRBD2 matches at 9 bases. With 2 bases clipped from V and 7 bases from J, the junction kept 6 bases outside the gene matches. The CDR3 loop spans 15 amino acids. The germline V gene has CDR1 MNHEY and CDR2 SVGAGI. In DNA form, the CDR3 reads TGTGCCAGCAGTTACACCAGCGGGAGGAGGAATGAGCAGTTCTTC. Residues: CASSYTSGRRNEQFF.

In DNA form, the CDR3 reads TGTGCCAGCAGGCTGACGGATCTTGGGGGCTACACCTTC. Translation: CASRLTDLGGYTF. The chain employs TRBV28 and TRBJ1-2; D unresolved. Germline V gives CDR1 MDHEN, CDR2 SYDVKM. Trimming shortened V by 6 bases and J by 8 bases, and 16 bases separated the two germline ends. CDR3 length: 13 residues.

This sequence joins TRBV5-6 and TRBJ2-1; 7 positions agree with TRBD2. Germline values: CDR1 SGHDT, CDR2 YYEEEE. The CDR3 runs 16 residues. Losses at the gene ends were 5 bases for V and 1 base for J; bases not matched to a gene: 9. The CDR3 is CASRQQAGKSYNEQFF. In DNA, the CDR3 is TGTGCCAGCAGACAACAAGCGGGAAAGTCCTACAATGAGCAGTTCTTC.

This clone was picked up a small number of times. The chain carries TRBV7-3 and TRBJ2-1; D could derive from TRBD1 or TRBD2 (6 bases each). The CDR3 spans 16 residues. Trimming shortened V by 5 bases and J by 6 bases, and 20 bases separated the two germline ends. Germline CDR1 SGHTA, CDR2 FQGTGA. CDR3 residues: CASSLRGRTPSNEQFF. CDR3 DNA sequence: TGTGCCAGCAGCCTAAGGGGGAGGACTCCCTCCAATGAGCAGTTCTTC.

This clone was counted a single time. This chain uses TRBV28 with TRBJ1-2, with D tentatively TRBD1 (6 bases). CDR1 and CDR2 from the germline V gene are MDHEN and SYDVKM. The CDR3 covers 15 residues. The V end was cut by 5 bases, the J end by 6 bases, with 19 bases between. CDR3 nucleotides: TGTGCCAGCAGTCCCGCCGGGACACATGGGGATGGCTACACCTTC. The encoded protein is CASSPAGTHGDGYTF.

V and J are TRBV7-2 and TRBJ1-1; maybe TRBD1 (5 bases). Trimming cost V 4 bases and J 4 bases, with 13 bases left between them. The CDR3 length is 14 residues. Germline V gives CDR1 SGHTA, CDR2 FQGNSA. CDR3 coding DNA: TGTGCCAGCAGCTATTCAGGGCCATCCACTGAAGCTTTCTTT. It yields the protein CASSYSGPSTEAFF.

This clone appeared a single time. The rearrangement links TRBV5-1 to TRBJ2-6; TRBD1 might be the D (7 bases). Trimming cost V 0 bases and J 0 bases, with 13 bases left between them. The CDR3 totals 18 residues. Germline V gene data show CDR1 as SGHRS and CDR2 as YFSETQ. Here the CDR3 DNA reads TGCGCCAGCAGCTTGGGCGGGACAGCGCACTCTGGGGCCAACGTCCTGACTTTC. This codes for CASSLGGTAHSGANVLTF.

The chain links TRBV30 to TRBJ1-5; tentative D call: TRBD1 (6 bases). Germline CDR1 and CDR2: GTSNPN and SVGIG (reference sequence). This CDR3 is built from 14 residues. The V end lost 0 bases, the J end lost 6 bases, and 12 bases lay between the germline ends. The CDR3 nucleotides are TGTGCCTGGAGTGTGGTCCAGGGGAGTCAGCCCCAGCATTTT. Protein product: CAWSVVQGSQPQHF.

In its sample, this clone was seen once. The chain's CDR3 is CASSFVRAAREQYF. The CDR3 coding sequence is TGTGCCAGCAGTTTCGTTCGAGCGGCTAGGGAGCAGTACTTC. This chain joins TRBV27 and TRBJ2-7; the D gene is possibly TRBD2 (5 bases). This CDR3 comprises 14 residues. CDR1 and CDR2 (germline): MNHEY, SMNVEV (reference sequence). V lost 3 bases to trimming and J lost 7 bases, with 16 bases between them.

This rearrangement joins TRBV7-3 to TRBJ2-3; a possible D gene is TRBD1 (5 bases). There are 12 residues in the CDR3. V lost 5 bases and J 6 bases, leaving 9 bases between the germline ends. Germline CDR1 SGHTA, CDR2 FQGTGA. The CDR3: CASSQQADTQYF. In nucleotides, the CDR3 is TGTGCCAGCAGCCAACAGGCCGATACGCAGTATTTT.

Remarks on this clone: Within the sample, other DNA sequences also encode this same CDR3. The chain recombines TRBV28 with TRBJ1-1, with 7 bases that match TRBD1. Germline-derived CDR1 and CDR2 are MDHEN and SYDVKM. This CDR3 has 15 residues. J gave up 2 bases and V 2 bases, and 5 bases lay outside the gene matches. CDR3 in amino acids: CASSLPGQVNTEAFF. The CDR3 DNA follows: TGTGCCAGCAGTTTACCCGGACAGGTCAACACTGAAGCTTTCTTT.

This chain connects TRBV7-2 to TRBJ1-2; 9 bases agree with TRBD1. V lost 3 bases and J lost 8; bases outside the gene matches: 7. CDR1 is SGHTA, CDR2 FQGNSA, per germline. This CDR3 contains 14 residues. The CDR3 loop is CASSFPGTGQGYTF. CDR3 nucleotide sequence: TGTGCCAGCAGCTTCCCCGGGACAGGGCAGGGCTACACCTTC.

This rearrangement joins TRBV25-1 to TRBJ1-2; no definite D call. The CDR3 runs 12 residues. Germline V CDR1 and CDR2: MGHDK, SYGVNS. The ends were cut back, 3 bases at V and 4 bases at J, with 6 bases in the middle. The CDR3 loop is CASSDKGYGYTF. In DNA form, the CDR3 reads TGTGCCAGCAGTGACAAAGGCTATGGCTACACCTTC.

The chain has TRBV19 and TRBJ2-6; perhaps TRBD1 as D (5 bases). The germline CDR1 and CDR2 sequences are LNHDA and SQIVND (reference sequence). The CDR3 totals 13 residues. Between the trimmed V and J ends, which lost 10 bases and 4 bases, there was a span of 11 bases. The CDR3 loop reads CATNSGGANVLTF. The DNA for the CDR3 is TGTGCCACAAACTCAGGGGGGGCCAACGTCCTGACTTTC. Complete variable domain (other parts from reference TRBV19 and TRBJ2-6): DGGITQSPKYLFRKEGQNVTLSCEQNLNHDAMYWYRQDPGQGLRLIYYSQIVNDFQKGDIAEGYSVSREKKESFPLTVTSAQKNPTAFYLCATNSGGANVLTFGAGSRLTVL.

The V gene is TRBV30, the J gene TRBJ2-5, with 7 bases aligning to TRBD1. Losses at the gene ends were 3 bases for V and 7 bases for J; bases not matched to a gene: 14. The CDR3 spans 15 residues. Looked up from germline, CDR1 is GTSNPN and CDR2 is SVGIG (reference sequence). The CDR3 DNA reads TGTGCCTGGAGCCTACTAAAGACAGGGCCATCGACCCAGTACTTC. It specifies CAWSLLKTGPSTQYF.

The CDR3 nucleotides are TGTGCCACCAGCAGAGAGGACTGGAGTGCAGGAAATGAGCAGTTCTTC. This translates into CATSREDWSAGNEQFF. This sequence joins TRBV15 and TRBJ2-1; D is perhaps TRBD2 (5 bases). From germline, CDR1 is LNHNV and CDR2 YYDKDF (reference sequence). This CDR3 spans 16 amino acids. Trimming took off 0 bases at V and 7 bases at J, with 16 bases between the two ends.

CDR3 DNA sequence: TGTGCCAGCAGTCCTTGGGGGGGGAGTGGAAACACCATATATTTT. Its protein product is CASSPWGGSGNTIYF. V gene TRBV28 combines with J gene TRBJ1-3, with D possibly being TRBD1 (5 bases). Germline-derived CDR1 and CDR2 are MDHEN and SYDVKM. The CDR3 spans 15 residues. Deletions cut 5 bases from V and 3 bases from J, with 14 bases between.

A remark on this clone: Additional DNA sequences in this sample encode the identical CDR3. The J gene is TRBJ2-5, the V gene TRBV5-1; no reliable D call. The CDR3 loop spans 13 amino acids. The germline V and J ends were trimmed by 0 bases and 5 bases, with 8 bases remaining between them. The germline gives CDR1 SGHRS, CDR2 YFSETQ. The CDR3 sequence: CASSLVVGETQYF. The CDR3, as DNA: TGCGCCAGCAGCTTGGTAGTGGGTGAGACCCAGTACTTC.

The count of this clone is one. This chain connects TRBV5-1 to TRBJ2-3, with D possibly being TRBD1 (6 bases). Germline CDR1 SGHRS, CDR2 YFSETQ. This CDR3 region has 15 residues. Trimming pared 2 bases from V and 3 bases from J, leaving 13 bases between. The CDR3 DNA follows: TGCGCCAGCAGCTTCCGATATACAGGGACAGATACGCAGTATTTT. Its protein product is CASSFRYTGTDTQYF.

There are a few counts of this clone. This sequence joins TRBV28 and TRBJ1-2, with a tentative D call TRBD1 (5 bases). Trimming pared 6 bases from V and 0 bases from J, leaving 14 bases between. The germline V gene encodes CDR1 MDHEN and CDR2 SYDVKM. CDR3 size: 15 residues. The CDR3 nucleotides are TGTGCCAGCAGCCCCTACGACAGACCTAACTATGGCTACACCTTC. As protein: CASSPYDRPNYGYTF.